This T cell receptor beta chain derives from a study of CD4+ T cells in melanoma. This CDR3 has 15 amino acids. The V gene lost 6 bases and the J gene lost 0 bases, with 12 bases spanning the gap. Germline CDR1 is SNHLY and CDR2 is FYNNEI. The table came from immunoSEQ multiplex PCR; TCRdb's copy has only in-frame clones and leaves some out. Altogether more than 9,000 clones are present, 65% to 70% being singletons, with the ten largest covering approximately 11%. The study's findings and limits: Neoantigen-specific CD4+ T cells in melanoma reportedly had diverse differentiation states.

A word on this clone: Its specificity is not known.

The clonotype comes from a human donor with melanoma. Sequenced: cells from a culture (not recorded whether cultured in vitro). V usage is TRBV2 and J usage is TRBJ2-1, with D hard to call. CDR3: CASSPRADSYNEQFF. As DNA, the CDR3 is TGTGCCAGCAGCCCTCGGGCTGACTCCTACAATGAGCAGTTCTTC.